This TCR beta chain was sequenced in a study of blood T cell repertoires in COVID-19. Study background: Both acute and convalescent COVID-19 samples were obtained from the United States, Italy and Spain. The analysed material was cDNA or gDNA that came from T cells, B-cell-depleted T cells, or PBMCs.

Germline V gene lookup returns CDR1 SGHNT and CDR2 YENEEA. This CDR3 has 16 residues. V lost 4 bases and J lost 0, with 16 bases in between. Study processing details: Estimation of nucleated cell counts relied on the amplification of reference gene primers. TCRdb's copy holds only in-frame clones and misses some; the assay was immunoSEQ multiplex PCR. The V and J calls and clone size come from that table; D and trimming were worked out from the DNA. The sample has 150,000 to 200,000 clones; approximately 90% are singletons. This receptor was identified in a man in his forties or fifties with active or convalescent COVID-19. The sequenced material came from peripheral blood. The chain joins TRBV11-3 to TRBJ2-7; D not resolved. DNA for the CDR3: TGTGCCAGCAGCTCCTTCGCTACTAACCGCTCCTACGAGCAGTACTTC. Its protein is CASSSFATNRSYEQYF.